Shown below are 31 T cell receptor beta chains from a single sample sequenced in a study of graft-versus-host responses after intestinal transplantation. What these receptors recognize is not known. Profiling relied on immunoSEQ multiplex PCR, and the TCRdb table lists in-frame clones only, not all of them. This sample has more than 65,000 clones; about 80% occur once, and the top ten carry nearly 0.4%. Sequencing was performed on unstimulated CD4+ T cells sorted from spleen or lymph node cells, taken before transplant. The receptors were gathered from a human donor who was the organ donor for an intestinal transplant.

This chain uses TRBV2 with TRBJ1-6; D is perhaps TRBD1 (5 bases). The V gene lost 7 bases and the J gene lost 7 bases, with 20 bases spanning the gap. CDR3 length: 16 amino acids. The germline V gene encodes CDR1 SNHLY and CDR2 FYNNEI. The CDR3 sequence: CASTRRGTSVNSPLHF. CDR3 bases: TGTGCCAGCACCCGAAGGGGCACCTCCGTCAATTCACCCCTCCACTTT.

This rearrangement joins TRBV28 to TRBJ2-1; possible D gene TRBD1, 6 bases. This CDR3 region has 15 residues. The germline CDR1 and CDR2 sequences are MDHEN and SYDVKM. Trimming left V 5 bases short and J 4 bases short, with 15 bases between. This CDR3 is CASSLGQSIYNEQFF. The CDR3, as DNA: TGTGCCAGCAGTCTGGGACAATCAATTTACAATGAGCAGTTCTTC.

The chain recombines TRBV29-1 with TRBJ2-4; D is perhaps TRBD1 (6 bases). CDR1 and CDR2 from the germline V gene are SQVTM and ANQGSEA. V was trimmed by 4 bases and J by 3 bases, leaving 22 bases between them. CDR3 length: 17 residues. The CDR3 region is CSVVRWSPGDNKNIQYF. The CDR3 DNA reads TGCAGCGTTGTTCGATGGAGTCCAGGGGACAACAAAAACATTCAGTACTTC.

The chain is built from TRBV9 and TRBJ2-3; a weak D match, TRBD2 (5 bases). Germline V CDR1 and CDR2: SGDLS, YYNGEE. V shed 4 bases and J shed 3 bases, with 12 bases lying between them. The CDR3 runs 14 residues. CDR3: CASSQALATDTQYF. The CDR3 DNA follows: TGTGCCAGCAGCCAGGCCCTAGCAACAGATACGCAGTATTTT.

The rearrangement links TRBV27 to TRBJ2-7; D remains unclear. The CDR3 covers 11 residues. CDR1 is MNHEY and CDR2 is SMNVEV in the germline V gene (reference sequence). The DNA for the CDR3 is TGTGCCGGCAGCGACTCCTACGAGCAGTACGTC. It yields the protein CAGSDSYEQYV.

The V and J genes are TRBV6-1 and TRBJ2-3; 11 nucleotides align to TRBD1. Germline CDR1 and CDR2: MNHNS and SASEGT. J gave up 3 bases and V 6 bases, and 5 bases lay outside the gene matches. This CDR3 comprises 15 residues. This chain's CDR3 is CASRDRGRSTDTQYF. The CDR3, as DNA: TGTGCCAGCAGGGACAGGGGGCGTTCTACAGATACGCAGTATTTT.

The rearrangement uses TRBV2 and TRBJ2-3; D might be TRBD1 (6 bases). The CDR3 length is 13 residues. The germline gives CDR1 SNHLY, CDR2 FYNNEI. Between the trimmed V and J ends, which lost 9 bases and 6 bases, there was a span of 16 bases. CDR3 sequence (DNA): TGTGCCAGTGGGGGCAGGGAAAAGGATACGCAGTATTTT. Translating it yields CASGGREKDTQYF.

Points on this clone: Other nucleotide sequences from this sample produce the same CDR3. V is TRBV5-6 and J is TRBJ1-5, with TRBD1 matching over 8 bases. This CDR3 spans 16 amino acids. The V gene end was trimmed by 0 bases and the J gene end by 4 bases; junction bases not matched to a gene: 6. From germline, CDR1 is SGHDT and CDR2 YYEEEE. The CDR3 DNA is TGTGCCAGCAGCTTGGGTACAGGGGGTAGTAATCAGCCCCAGCATTTT. This gives the protein CASSLGTGGSNQPQHF.

J is TRBJ2-1 and V is TRBV15, with TRBD1 matching over 8 bases. CDR1 is LNHNV and CDR2 is YYDKDF in the germline V gene (reference sequence). Trimming at V came to 3 bases and at J to 2 bases, leaving 6 bases not matched to a gene. The CDR3 consists of 16 residues. The CDR3 DNA sequence: TGTGCCACCAGCAGGCGGGACAGGTCTCCCTACAATGAGCAGTTCTTC. Translating it yields CATSRRDRSPYNEQFF. The full variable domain, completed using reference TRBV15 and TRBJ2-1, is DAMVIQNPRYQVTQFGKPVTLSCSQTLNHNVMYWYQQKSSQAPKLLFHYYDKDFNNEADTPDNFQSRRPNTSFCFLDIRSPGLGDTAMYLCATSRRDRSPYNEQFFGPGTRLTVL.

The gene calls are TRBV6-5 and TRBJ2-5, with 7 bases aligning to TRBD1. CDR1 is MNHEY, CDR2 SVGAGI, per germline. The CDR3 loop spans 15 amino acids. The trim removed 6 bases at V and 4 bases at J, leaving 11 bases unmatched. The CDR3 sequence is CASRPYTGATETQYF. CDR3 in DNA: TGTGCCAGCAGGCCTTACACAGGGGCGACAGAGACCCAGTACTTC.

This chain connects TRBV10-3 to TRBJ2-3, with D possibly matching TRBD1 (5 bases). Trimming took off 3 bases at V and 2 bases at J, with 6 bases between the two ends. The germline V gene has CDR1 ENHRY and CDR2 SYGVKD. The CDR3 is 13 residues long. The CDR3 nucleotides read TGTGCCATCAGTGACAGGGCCACAGATACGCAGTATTTT. The encoded protein is CAISDRATDTQYF.

This clone was picked up a small number of times. The chain joins TRBV5-6 to TRBJ1-6; 8 nucleotides line up with TRBD1. Germline V gives CDR1 SGHDT, CDR2 YYEEEE. Trimming removed 0 bases from V and 6 bases from J; junction bases left unmatched: 8. The CDR3 loop spans 17 amino acids. CDR3 nucleotides: TGTGCCAGCAGCTTGGGCCACGGGACAGGACTTAATTCACCCCTCCACTTT. As protein: CASSLGHGTGLNSPLHF.

This rearrangement joins TRBV9 to TRBJ2-2; no firm D call. This CDR3 contains 14 residues. The V gene lost 1 base and the J gene lost 6 bases, with 10 bases spanning the gap. CDR1 is SGDLS, CDR2 YYNGEE, per germline. The CDR3 sequence: CASSVSEGPGELFF. CDR3 nucleotide sequence: TGTGCCAGCAGCGTAAGCGAAGGCCCCGGGGAGCTGTTTTTT. Full variable domain (missing parts from reference TRBV9 and TRBJ2-2): DSGVTQTPKHLITATGQRVTLRCSPRSGDLSVYWYQQSLDQGLQFLIQYYNGEERAKGNILERFSAQQFPDLHSELNLSSLELGDSALYFCASSVSEGPGELFFGEGSRLTVL.

The genes are TRBV5-1 and TRBJ2-4; TRBD1 might be the D (6 bases). There are 16 residues in the CDR3. Germline V lookup: CDR1 SGHRS, CDR2 YFSETQ. V lost 4 bases, J lost 3 bases, and 17 bases lay in between. This CDR3 reads CASSDGQREGKNIQYF. The CDR3 bases are TGCGCCAGCAGCGACGGACAGCGAGAGGGCAAAAACATTCAGTACTTC.

This chain connects TRBV19 to TRBJ2-2, with 10 bases fitting TRBD2. The V and J ends lost 5 bases and 0 bases, in that order; junction bases with no gene match: 6. Germline V gene sequence: CDR1 LNHDA, CDR2 SQIVND (reference sequence). CDR3 length equals 17 residues. As DNA, the CDR3 is TGTGCCAGTAGTTTCTACCTAGCGGGGGCGAACACCGGGGAGCTGTTTTTT. It encodes CASSFYLAGANTGELFF.

The V gene is TRBV19, the J gene TRBJ1-4; D call uncertain. Trimming took off 3 bases at V and 3 bases at J, with 11 bases between the two ends. This CDR3 is 15 amino acids long. Germline V gene lookup returns CDR1 LNHDA and CDR2 SQIVND (reference sequence). This CDR3 reads CASSIGGIANEKLFF. CDR3 sequence (DNA): TGTGCCAGTAGTATTGGAGGGATTGCTAATGAAAAACTGTTTTTT. Complete variable domain (other parts from reference TRBV19 and TRBJ1-4): DGGITQSPKYLFRKEGQNVTLSCEQNLNHDAMYWYRQDPGQGLRLIYYSQIVNDFQKGDIAEGYSVSREKKESFPLTVTSAQKNPTAFYLCASSIGGIANEKLFFGSGTQLSVL.

This chain joins TRBV28 and TRBJ1-1; 9 positions agree with TRBD1. In germline, CDR1 is MDHEN, CDR2 SYDVKM. After removal of 7 bases from V and 5 bases from J, the junction contained 11 bases not matched to a gene. The CDR3 loop spans 15 amino acids. CDR3 bases: TGTGCCAGCATCCTAGGACAGGGGATCGGAACTGAAGCTTTCTTT. Translating it yields CASILGQGIGTEAFF.

CDR3 sequence (DNA): TGTGCCACATCACGATGGGACAGGGTGTTTTCCTACGAGCAGTACGTC. This gives the protein CATSRWDRVFSYEQYV. V gene TRBV5-6 combines with J gene TRBJ2-7, with 9 nucleotides matching TRBD1. The CDR3 is 16 amino acids. Trimming took 9 bases from V and 1 from J; bases not matched to a gene: 14. Per germline, CDR1 SGHDT and CDR2 YYEEEE.

The V gene is TRBV29-1, the J gene TRBJ2-5; 10 positions match TRBD1. The junction had 7 bases not matched to a gene; V was cut back by 7 bases and J by 5 bases. The CDR3 contains 13 residues. CDR1 is SQVTM, CDR2 ANQGSEA, per germline. CDR3 sequence (DNA): TGCAGCGGCCGACAGGGGGCAACGGAGACCCAGTACTTC. Translating gives CSGRQGATETQYF.

This clone was counted a single time. Written as DNA, the CDR3 is TGTGCCAGCAGTGACTCGGCCCTAGGGCGGGGTGAGCAGTTCTTC. It encodes CASSDSALGRGEQFF. The chain links TRBV6-4 to TRBJ2-1, with a possible D match to TRBD2 (6 bases). The length of the CDR3 is 15 residues. The V gene's germline CDR1 is MRHNA and CDR2 SNTAGT. The V and J ends lost 0 bases and 9 bases respectively, with 15 bases between them.

The sample holds one count of this clone. The V gene is TRBV5-1, the J gene TRBJ2-2; 9 positions agree with TRBD1. V shed 4 bases and J 3 bases; nucleotides not matched to a gene: 4. Germline loops: CDR1 SGHRS, CDR2 YFSETQ. CDR3 length: 15 amino acids. The CDR3 sequence: CASSAWTGDTGELFF. DNA for the CDR3: TGCGCCAGCAGCGCCTGGACAGGGGACACCGGGGAGCTGTTTTTT.

This clone appeared a few times. The V and J genes are TRBV7-9 and TRBJ2-5; a possible D gene is TRBD2 (6 bases). Trimming left V 2 bases short and J 1 base short, with 11 bases between. Germline V CDR1 and CDR2: SEHNR, FQNEAQ (reference sequence). The CDR3 covers 15 residues. CDR3 residues: CASSLRAGLQETQYF. The CDR3 coding sequence is TGTGCCAGCAGCTTAAGGGCGGGGCTCCAAGAGACCCAGTACTTC.

V is TRBV28 and J is TRBJ2-3; TRBD2 matches 7 bases. V trimming: 4 bases; J trimming: 7 bases; junction bases outside the gene matches: 2. CDR1 MDHEN and CDR2 SYDVKM come from the germline V gene. There are 12 residues in the CDR3. CDR3 DNA sequence: TGTGCCAGCAGTTCAGCGGGGAATACGCAGTATTTT. This sequence encodes CASSSAGNTQYF. Variable domain in full (rest from reference TRBV28 and TRBJ2-3): DVKVTQSSRYLVKRTGEKVFLECVQDMDHENMFWYRQDPGLGLRLIYFSYDVKMKEKGDIPEGYSVSREKKERFSLILESASTNQTSMYLCASSSAGNTQYFGPGTRLTVL.

The V and J genes are TRBV5-1 and TRBJ2-2, with a weak D call TRBD2 (6 bases). The CDR3 loop spans 14 amino acids. Germline assignment: CDR1 SGHRS and CDR2 YFSETQ. Trimming stripped 1 base from V and 6 bases from J, with 10 bases between. The CDR3, as DNA: TGCGCCAGCAGCTTGTGGTCGGGGGCCGGGGAGCTGTTTTTT. It translates to CASSLWSGAGELFF.

The chain links TRBV6-1 to TRBJ1-4; 7 bases line up with TRBD1. The germline CDR1 and CDR2 sequences are MNHNS and SASEGT. The CDR3 sequence is 14 residues long. V trimming: 9 bases; J trimming: 3 bases; junction bases outside the gene matches: 7. The CDR3 region has the DNA TGTGCCAGTAAGACAGGGATGGCTAATGAAAAACTGTTTTTT. Protein product: CASKTGMANEKLFF.

This clone came up a few times. The chain carries TRBV4-2 and TRBJ1-1; 9 bases align to TRBD1. The V gene end was trimmed by 6 bases and the J gene end by 3 bases; junction bases not matched to a gene: 5. Germline-derived CDR1 and CDR2 are LGHNA and YNFKEQ. The CDR3 covers 14 residues. CDR3 sequence (DNA): TGTGCCAGCAGTACAGGGGGCATAGACACTGAAGCTTTCTTT. It codes for CASSTGGIDTEAFF.

This clone occurred a few times. The chain has TRBV6-5 and TRBJ1-2, with no clear D. The V and J ends lost 2 bases and 3 bases respectively, with 10 bases between them. The CDR3 extends over 14 amino acids. Germline CDR1 is MNHEY and CDR2 is SVGAGI. The CDR3 region has the DNA TGTGCCAGCAGTTACCGGGGTTTTGACTATGGCTACACCTTC. Its translation is CASSYRGFDYGYTF.

The CDR3 DNA reads TGTGCCAGCAGCTCGGGACAGGTGGCTGAAAAACTGTTTTTT. The encoded protein is CASSSGQVAEKLFF. This chain joins TRBV7-8 and TRBJ1-4; TRBD1 matches 8 bases. With V trimmed by 4 bases and J by 7 bases, 5 bases remained unmatched. The CDR3 covers 14 residues. CDR1 and CDR2 (germline): SGHVS, FQNEAQ. The full variable domain, completed using reference TRBV7-8 and TRBJ1-4, is GAGVSQSPRYKVAKRGQDVALRCDPISGHVSLFWYQQALGQGPEFLTYFQNEAQLDKSGLPSDRFFAERPEGSVSTLKIQRTQQEDSAVYLCASSSGQVAEKLFFGSGTQLSVL.

The chain joins TRBV27 to TRBJ1-4; tentative D call: TRBD1 (6 bases). CDR3 length equals 15 residues. Germline CDR1 reads MNHEY; CDR2 reads SMNVEV (reference sequence). V lost 6 bases to trimming and J lost 8 bases, with 19 bases between them. The CDR3 loop is CASRPSGAAMEKLFF. The DNA of the CDR3 is TGTGCCAGCAGGCCCTCAGGGGCCGCGATGGAAAAACTGTTTTTT.

The chain employs TRBV5-4 and TRBJ2-3; D is unresolved. The CDR3 length is 12 residues. Germline V gives CDR1 SGHNT, CDR2 YYREEE (reference sequence). With 4 bases removed from V and 2 bases from J, the gap between germline ends came to 5 bases. The CDR3 DNA follows: TGTGCCAGCAGCGTCAACACAGATACGCAGTATTTT. It specifies CASSVNTDTQYF.

This sequence joins TRBV6-5 and TRBJ1-3; D is ambiguous. The V end was cut by 6 bases, the J end by 0 bases, with 12 bases between. CDR1 and CDR2 (germline): MNHEY, SVGAGI. This CDR3 is 15 amino acids long. In DNA form, the CDR3 reads TGTGCCAGCAGGTCGACGGGGAGCTCTGGAAACACCATATATTTT. The encoded protein is CASRSTGSSGNTIYF.